Following are 16 T cell receptor beta chains from one sample sequenced in a study of cytotoxic CD8 clonotypes in ibrutinib-treated CLL. The method was immunoSEQ multiplex PCR; TCRdb's version includes in-frame clones alone and lacks a portion of them. The repertoire consists of approximately 200,000 clones, with approximately 72% occurring once and the leading ten covering under 15%. Here the sequenced sample was PBMCs, taken after 24 months of ibrutinib treatment. The source of these receptors is a human donor with chronic lymphocytic leukemia.

This clone was picked up a small number of times. V usage is TRBV7-9 and J usage is TRBJ1-2; D not resolved. The CDR3 covers 15 residues. Trimming cost V 4 bases and J 7 bases, with 19 bases left between them. Per the germline V gene, CDR1 is SEHNR and CDR2 is FQNEAQ (reference sequence). The CDR3 protein is CASSSAPYTRSGYTF. In DNA form, the CDR3 reads TGTGCCAGCAGCTCCGCTCCCTACACTCGGTCTGGCTACACCTTC.

The gene calls are TRBV28 and TRBJ2-7, with D possibly being TRBD1 or TRBD2 (5 bases each). Trimming cost V 8 bases and J 13 bases, with 21 bases left between them. CDR3 length: 12 amino acids. Germline lookup yields CDR1 MDHEN and CDR2 SYDVKM. CDR3 DNA sequence: TGTGCCAGCCAATCCTCAGGGACCATTTACTACTTC. This sequence encodes CASQSSGTIYYF.

The chain combines TRBV14 with TRBJ1-3; 9 bases fit TRBD1. The CDR3 is 18 amino acids. The J segment lost 4 bases and the V segment lost 3 bases, leaving 13 bases of the junction unmatched. Per the germline V gene, CDR1 is SGHDN and CDR2 is FVKESK. Written as DNA, the CDR3 is TGTGCCAGCAGCCACACCGGGACAGGGCCTAACGTCGGAAACACCATATATTTT. Protein: CASSHTGTGPNVGNTIYF.

The J gene is TRBJ1-1, the V gene TRBV9; D gene uncertain. The V and J ends lost 3 bases and 3 bases respectively, with 15 bases between them. The germline gives CDR1 SGDLS, CDR2 YYNGEE. CDR3 length equals 15 residues. DNA of the CDR3: TGTGCCAGCAGCGCGTCGGCAGGATGGGACACTGAAGCTTTCTTT. Its protein is CASSASAGWDTEAFF.

The CDR3 region is CASSQRTPALDTQYF. CDR3 in DNA: TGCGCCAGCAGCCAACGGACACCGGCCTTGGATACGCAGTATTTT. The V call is TRBV4-3, the J call TRBJ2-3; D is possibly TRBD1 (5 bases). From germline, CDR1 is LGHNA and CDR2 YSLEER. The CDR3 length is 15 residues. Trimming stripped 2 bases from V and 6 bases from J, with 15 bases between.

The table lists this clone with a few counts. The chain carries TRBV5-1 and TRBJ2-3; 9 bases fit TRBD2. Germline V CDR1 and CDR2: SGHRS, YFSETQ. This CDR3 comprises 16 residues. The V segment lost 3 bases and the J segment 0 bases; nucleotides outside the gene matches: 5. CDR3 sequence: CASSSGLATSTDTQYF. The CDR3 nucleotides read TGCGCCAGCAGCTCCGGACTAGCGACTAGCACAGATACGCAGTATTTT. Using reference TRBV5-1 and TRBJ2-3 for the parts outside the CDR3, the full variable domain is KAGVTQTPRYLIKTRGQQVTLSCSPISGHRSVSWYQQTPGQGLQFLFEYFSETQRNKGNFPGRFSGRQFSNSRSEMNVSTLELGDSALYLCASSSGLATSTDTQYFGPGTRLTVL.

The chain is built from TRBV28 and TRBJ2-7, with a weak D call TRBD2 (6 bases). The germline V and J ends were trimmed by 6 bases and 6 bases, with 18 bases remaining between them. Germline CDR1 and CDR2: MDHEN and SYDVKM. This CDR3 has 14 residues. In nucleotides, the CDR3 is TGTGCCAGCAGCCCGATCTGGGGGGTCGGCGAGCAGTACTTC. Translating it yields CASSPIWGVGEQYF.

CDR3 sequence (DNA): TGTGCCAGCAGCAAAGGACCGACAGGGGGAGGAGAGACCCAGTACTTC. Translating it yields CASSKGPTGGGETQYF. The rearrangement joins TRBV5-6 to TRBJ2-5; 9 positions match TRBD1. Germline CDR1 SGHDT, CDR2 YYEEEE. J gave up 4 bases and V 4 bases, and 11 bases lay outside the gene matches. The CDR3 runs to 16 residues.

The V and J genes are TRBV2 and TRBJ1-5; 7 bases fit TRBD1. Germline CDR1 is SNHLY and CDR2 is FYNNEI. Unmatched junction bases numbered 7, after V lost 4 bases and J lost 4 bases. This CDR3 contains 15 residues. CDR3: CASSGQGSRNQPQHF. The CDR3 nucleotides are TGTGCCAGCAGTGGACAGGGTTCAAGGAATCAGCCCCAGCATTTT.

This chain joins TRBV30 and TRBJ2-4; possibly TRBD1 for D (6 bases). Trimming took off 5 bases at V and 1 base at J, with 12 bases between the two ends. This CDR3 contains 14 residues. Per germline, CDR1 GTSNPN and CDR2 SVGIG (reference sequence). DNA for the CDR3: TGTGCCTGGGAATCAGGGGTTGCCAAAAACATTCAGTACTTC. The encoded protein is CAWESGVAKNIQYF.

This chain uses TRBV5-4 with TRBJ2-5; D is ambiguous. The CDR3 loop spans 12 amino acids. The V end was cut by 0 bases, the J end by 5 bases, with 5 bases between. Looked up from germline, CDR1 is SGHNT and CDR2 is YYREEE (reference sequence). The CDR3 sequence: CASSLARETQYF. The CDR3 DNA reads TGTGCCAGCAGCTTGGCTCGGGAGACCCAGTACTTC. Full variable domain (missing parts from reference TRBV5-4 and TRBJ2-5): ETGVTQSPTHLIKTRGQQVTLRCSSQSGHNTVSWYQQALGQGPQFIFQYYREEENGRGNFPPRFSGLQFPNYSSELNVNALELDDSALYLCASSLARETQYFGPGTRLLVL.

This chain joins TRBV19 and TRBJ1-1; no firm D call. Trimming removed 0 bases from V and 5 bases from J, with 7 bases in between. Germline V gene sequence: CDR1 LNHDA, CDR2 SQIVND (reference sequence). The CDR3 length is 13 residues. As DNA, the CDR3 is TGTGCCAGTAGTATAGATAGGGATACTGAAGCTTTCTTT. Its translation is CASSIDRDTEAFF.

This chain uses TRBV7-6 with TRBJ2-1; 11 nucleotides line up with TRBD2. Trimming removed 5 bases from V and 2 bases from J; junction bases left unmatched: 11. This CDR3 contains 18 residues. The V gene's germline CDR1 is SGHVS and CDR2 FNYEAQ. CDR3 in amino acids: CASSLKSLLAGAYNEQFF. The CDR3 coding sequence is TGTGCCAGCAGCCTAAAATCCTTACTAGCGGGAGCCTACAATGAGCAGTTCTTC.

The chain uses TRBV10-2 and TRBJ2-7, with D hard to call. V gave up 8 bases and J gave up 1 base, with 12 bases separating them. The CDR3 has 13 residues. CDR1 and CDR2 from the germline V gene are WSHSY and SAAADI. The CDR3 region has the DNA TGCGCCAGCGGGTCATTTAGGTCCTACGAGCAGTACTTC. Its translation is CASGSFRSYEQYF.

The chain links TRBV4-1 to TRBJ2-1; TRBD2 agrees at 11 bases. This CDR3 spans 15 amino acids. From germline, CDR1 is MGHRA and CDR2 YSYEKL. The V gene end was trimmed by 1 base and the J gene end by 9 bases; junction bases not matched to a gene: 5. The CDR3 is CASSQVTSGTAEQFF. The CDR3 DNA sequence: TGCGCCAGCAGCCAAGTGACTAGCGGGACGGCTGAGCAGTTCTTC.

This clone came up a few times. The chain uses TRBV27 and TRBJ1-4; D is uncertain. Germline-derived CDR1 and CDR2 are MNHEY and SMNVEV (reference sequence). V lost 3 bases and J lost 8, with 10 bases in between. CDR3 length: 13 residues. CDR3 in DNA: TGTGCCAGCAGTTTGTTTCGGGGAGAAAAACTGTTTTTT. As protein: CASSLFRGEKLFF.